Listed below are T cell receptor beta chains from one sample, sequenced in a study of T cell responses to AZD1222 COVID-19 vaccine. Using immunoSEQ multiplex PCR, the repertoire was profiled, and TCRdb retains in-frame clones only, with some absent. The sample comprises about 180,000 clones, around 90% of which are singletons, and 4.3% rests with the top ten. Source: peripheral blood, taken 28 days after the second dose of the MenACWY control vaccine. The receptors here all came from an adult who received the MenACWY meningococcal vaccine as a control. The CDR3 runs from the conserved cysteine through the conserved F or W. The order of the fields is V gene, clone size, J gene, D gene, CDR3 protein. D genes are given only for firm matches. Clone size is given for some rows only: seen once, a few or many times, or a class if the clone is expanded.

V: TRBV7-3; size: .; J: TRBJ1-1; D: .; CDR3: CASSQGGEGTEAFF
V: TRBV5-1; size: .; J: TRBJ2-1; D: TRBD2; CDR3: CASSYGTSGNEQFF
V: TRBV6-1; size: .; J: TRBJ2-7; D: TRBD2; CDR3: CASRQTGLAGGEQYF
V: TRBV18; size: .; J: TRBJ1-2; D: TRBD1; CDR3: CASSPGFGQGDYGYTF
V: TRBV27; size: .; J: TRBJ1-1; D: .; CDR3: CASSLGSGGTEAFF
V: TRBV5-6; size: once; J: TRBJ2-1; D: .; CDR3: CASSPSPGLLSYNEQFF
V: TRBV7-2; size: .; J: TRBJ1-1; D: .; CDR3: CASSPDPLNTEAFF
V: TRBV6-5; size: .; J: TRBJ2-7; D: .; CDR3: CASSSTVQRRYEQYF
V: TRBV20-1; size: .; J: TRBJ1-2; D: .; CDR3: CSAPETGGYTF
V: TRBV28; size: .; J: TRBJ2-7; D: .; CDR3: CASSLQGGEQYF
V: TRBV11-2; size: .; J: TRBJ2-7; D: TRBD2; CDR3: CASSLERTSLEQYF
V: TRBV4-1; size: .; J: TRBJ1-1; D: .; CDR3: CASSQERTANTEAFF
V: TRBV6-5; size: .; J: TRBJ2-2; D: .; CDR3: CASNPTTWNTGELFF
V: TRBV7-2; size: .; J: TRBJ1-1; D: .; CDR3: CASSFSGAGLTEAFF
V: TRBV27; size: .; J: TRBJ2-1; D: .; CDR3: CASRTGTYNEQFF
V: TRBV12-3/TRBV12-4; size: .; J: TRBJ2-1; D: TRBD1; CDR3: CASSSRPGGKQFF
V: TRBV5-6; size: .; J: TRBJ2-3; D: TRBD1; CDR3: CASSLIAGTGATDTQYF
V: TRBV19; size: .; J: TRBJ2-2; D: .; CDR3: CATSTGRVPGELFF
V: TRBV7-9; size: .; J: TRBJ1-3; D: TRBD1; CDR3: CASSIAGTGYSSGNTIYF
V: TRBV2; size: once; J: TRBJ2-7; D: TRBD2; CDR3: CASRAGASYEQYF
V: TRBV7-2; size: .; J: TRBJ2-3; D: .; CDR3: CASSLGVLTDTQYF
V: TRBV4-1; size: .; J: TRBJ2-7; D: TRBD1; CDR3: CASSQEDPGTGPTTLYEQYF